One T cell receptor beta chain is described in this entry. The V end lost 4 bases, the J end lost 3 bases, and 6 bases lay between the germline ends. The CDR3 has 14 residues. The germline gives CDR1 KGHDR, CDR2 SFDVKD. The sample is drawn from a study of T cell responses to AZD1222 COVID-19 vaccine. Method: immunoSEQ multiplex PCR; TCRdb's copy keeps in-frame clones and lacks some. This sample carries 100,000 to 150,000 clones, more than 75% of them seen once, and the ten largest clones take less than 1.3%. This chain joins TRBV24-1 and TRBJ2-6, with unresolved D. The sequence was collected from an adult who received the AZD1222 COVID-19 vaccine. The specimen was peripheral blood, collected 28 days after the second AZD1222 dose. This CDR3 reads CATSDLNGANVLTF. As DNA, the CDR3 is TGTGCCACCAGTGACCTAAATGGGGCCAACGTCCTGACTTTC.